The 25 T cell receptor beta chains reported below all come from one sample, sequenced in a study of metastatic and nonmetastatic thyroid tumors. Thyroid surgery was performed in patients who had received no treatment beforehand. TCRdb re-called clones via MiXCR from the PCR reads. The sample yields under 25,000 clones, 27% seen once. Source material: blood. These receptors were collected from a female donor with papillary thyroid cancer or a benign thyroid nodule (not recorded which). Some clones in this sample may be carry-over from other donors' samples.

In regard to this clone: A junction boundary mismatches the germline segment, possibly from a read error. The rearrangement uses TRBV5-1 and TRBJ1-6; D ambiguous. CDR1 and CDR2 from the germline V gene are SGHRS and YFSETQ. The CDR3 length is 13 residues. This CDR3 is CASSKYPNSPLHF. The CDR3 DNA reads TGCGCCAGCAGCAAATACCCGAATTCGCCCCTCCACTTT. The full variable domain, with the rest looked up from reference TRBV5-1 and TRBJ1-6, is KAGVTQTPRYLIKTRGQQVTLSCSPISGHRSVSWYQQTPGQGLQFLFEYFSETQRNKGNFPGRFSGRQFSNSRSEMNVSTLELGDSALYLCASSKYPNSPLHFGNGTRLTVT.

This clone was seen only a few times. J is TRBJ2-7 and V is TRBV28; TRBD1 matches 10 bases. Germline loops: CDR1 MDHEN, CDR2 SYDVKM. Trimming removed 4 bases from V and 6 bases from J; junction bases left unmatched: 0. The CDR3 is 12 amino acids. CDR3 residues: CASSWTGGEQYF. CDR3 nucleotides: TGTGCCAGCAGTTGGACAGGGGGCGAGCAGTACTTC.

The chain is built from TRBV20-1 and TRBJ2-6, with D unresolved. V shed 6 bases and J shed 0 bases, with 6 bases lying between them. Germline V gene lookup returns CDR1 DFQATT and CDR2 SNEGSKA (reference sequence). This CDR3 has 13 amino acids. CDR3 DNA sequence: TGCAGTGCCATTAACTCTGGGGCCAACGTCCTGACTTTC. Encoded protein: CSAINSGANVLTF.

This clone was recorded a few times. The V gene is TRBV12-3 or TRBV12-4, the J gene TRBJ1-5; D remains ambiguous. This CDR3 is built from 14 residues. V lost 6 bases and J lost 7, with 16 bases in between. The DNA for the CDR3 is TGTGCCAGCAGCCAAGCTACAGTGACCCAGCCCCAGCATTTT. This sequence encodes CASSQATVTQPQHF.

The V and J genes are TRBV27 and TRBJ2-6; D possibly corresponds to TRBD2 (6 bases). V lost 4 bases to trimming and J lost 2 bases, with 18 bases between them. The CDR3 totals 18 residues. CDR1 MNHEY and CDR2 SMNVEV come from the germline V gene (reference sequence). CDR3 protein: CASSSKVQRAPGANVLTF. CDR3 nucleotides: TGTGCCAGCAGTTCGAAGGTACAGCGGGCACCTGGGGCCAACGTCCTGACTTTC.

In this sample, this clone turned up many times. The CDR3 DNA reads TGTGCCAGCAGCCCTAACACAGGGCTAAGGACTGAAGCTTTCTTT. Translation: CASSPNTGLRTEAFF. The V gene is TRBV9, the J gene TRBJ1-1, with D possibly being TRBD1 (6 bases). This CDR3 spans 15 amino acids. V gave up 4 bases and J gave up 5 bases, with 18 bases separating them. In germline, CDR1 is SGDLS, CDR2 YYNGEE.

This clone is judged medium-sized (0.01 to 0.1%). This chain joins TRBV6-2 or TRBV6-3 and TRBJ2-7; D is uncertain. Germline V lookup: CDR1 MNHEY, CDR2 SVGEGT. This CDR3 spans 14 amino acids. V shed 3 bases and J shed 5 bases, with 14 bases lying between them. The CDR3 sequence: CASSYRQAANEQYF. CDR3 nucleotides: TGTGCCAGCAGTTATCGCCAGGCCGCCAACGAGCAGTACTTC.

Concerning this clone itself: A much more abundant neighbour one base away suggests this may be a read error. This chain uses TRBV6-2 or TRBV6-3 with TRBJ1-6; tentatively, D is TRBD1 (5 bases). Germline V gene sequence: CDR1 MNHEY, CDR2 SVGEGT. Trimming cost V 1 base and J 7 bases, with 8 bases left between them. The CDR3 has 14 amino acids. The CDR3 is CASSYWDVNSPLHF. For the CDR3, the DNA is TGTGCCAGCAGTTACTGGGACGTGAATTCACCCCTCCACTTT.

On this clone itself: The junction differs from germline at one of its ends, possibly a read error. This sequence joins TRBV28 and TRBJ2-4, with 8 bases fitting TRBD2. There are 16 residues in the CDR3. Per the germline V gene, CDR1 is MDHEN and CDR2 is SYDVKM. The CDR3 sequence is CASSAPLLAAKNIKYF. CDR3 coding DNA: TGTGCCAGCAGTGCACCCCTACTAGCGGCCAAAAACATTAAGTACTTC.

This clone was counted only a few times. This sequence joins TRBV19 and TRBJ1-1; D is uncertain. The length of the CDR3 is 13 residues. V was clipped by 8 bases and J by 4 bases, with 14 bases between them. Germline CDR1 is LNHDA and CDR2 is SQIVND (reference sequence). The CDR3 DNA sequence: TGTGCCAGTGGGGAAGTGGTGGGCACTGAAGCTTTCTTT. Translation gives CASGEVVGTEAFF.

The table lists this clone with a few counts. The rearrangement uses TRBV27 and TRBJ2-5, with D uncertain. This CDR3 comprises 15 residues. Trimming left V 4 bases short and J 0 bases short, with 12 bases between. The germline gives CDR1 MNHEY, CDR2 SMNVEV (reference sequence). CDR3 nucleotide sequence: TGTGCCAGCAGTTACAGATTAGGGTACCAAGAGACCCAGTACTTC. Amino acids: CASSYRLGYQETQYF.

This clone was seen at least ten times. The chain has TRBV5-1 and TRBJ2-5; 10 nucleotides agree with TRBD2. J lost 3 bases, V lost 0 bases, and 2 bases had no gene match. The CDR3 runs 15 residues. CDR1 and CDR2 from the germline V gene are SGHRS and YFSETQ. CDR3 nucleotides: TGCGCCAGCAGCTTGGTCACTAGCGGGAAAGAGACCCAGTACTTC. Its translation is CASSLVTSGKETQYF.

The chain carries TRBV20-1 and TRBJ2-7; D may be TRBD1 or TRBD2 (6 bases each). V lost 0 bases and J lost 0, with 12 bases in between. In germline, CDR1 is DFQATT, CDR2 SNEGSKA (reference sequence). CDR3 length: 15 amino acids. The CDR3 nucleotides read TGCAGTGCTAGAGACGGCGGAGGGGGCTCCTACGAGCAGTACTTC. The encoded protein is CSARDGGGGSYEQYF.

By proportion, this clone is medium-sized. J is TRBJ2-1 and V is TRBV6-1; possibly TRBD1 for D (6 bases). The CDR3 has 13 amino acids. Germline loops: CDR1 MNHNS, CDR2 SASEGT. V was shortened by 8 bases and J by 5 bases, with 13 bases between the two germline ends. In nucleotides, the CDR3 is TGTGCCAGCCTACAGGGATCGGACAATGAGCAGTTCTTC. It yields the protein CASLQGSDNEQFF.

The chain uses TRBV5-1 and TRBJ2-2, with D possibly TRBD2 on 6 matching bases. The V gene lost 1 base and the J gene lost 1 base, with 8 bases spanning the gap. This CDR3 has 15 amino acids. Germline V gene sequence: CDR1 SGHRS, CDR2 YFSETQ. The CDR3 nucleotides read TGCGCCAGCAGCTTGTGGGGGGAGAACACCGGGGAGCTGTTTTTT. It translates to CASSLWGENTGELFF.

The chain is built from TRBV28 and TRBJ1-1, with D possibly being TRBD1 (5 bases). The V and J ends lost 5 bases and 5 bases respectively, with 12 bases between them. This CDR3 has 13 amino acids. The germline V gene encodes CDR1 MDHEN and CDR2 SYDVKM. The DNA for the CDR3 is TGTGCCAGCAGTCGGGGGAGGATAACTGAAGCTTTCTTT. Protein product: CASSRGRITEAFF.

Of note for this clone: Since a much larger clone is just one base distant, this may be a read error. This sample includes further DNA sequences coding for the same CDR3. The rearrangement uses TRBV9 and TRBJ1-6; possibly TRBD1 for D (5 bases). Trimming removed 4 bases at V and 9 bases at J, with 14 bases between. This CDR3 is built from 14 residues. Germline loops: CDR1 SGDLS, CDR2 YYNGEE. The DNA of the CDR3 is TGTGCCAGCAGCTCGGGACGTGGAAGTTCACCCCTCCACTTT. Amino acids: CASSSGRGSSPLHF.

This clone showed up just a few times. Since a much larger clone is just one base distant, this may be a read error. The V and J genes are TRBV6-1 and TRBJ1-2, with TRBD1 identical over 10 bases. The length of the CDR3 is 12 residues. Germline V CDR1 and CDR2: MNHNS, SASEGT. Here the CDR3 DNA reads TGTGCCAGAAGTGGACAGGGGGGGCGCTACACCTTC. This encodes CARSGQGGRYTF.

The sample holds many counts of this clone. The CDR3 region has the DNA TGTGCCAGCAGTGGGACTAGCGGGAGTAGCATTCAGTACTTC. Translating it yields CASSGTSGSSIQYF. This chain uses TRBV6-2 or TRBV6-3 with TRBJ2-4; 14 bases agree with TRBD2. Germline lookup yields CDR1 MNHEY and CDR2 SVGEGT. Trimming cost V 5 bases and J 9 bases; bases outside gene matches: 3. CDR3 length: 14 amino acids.

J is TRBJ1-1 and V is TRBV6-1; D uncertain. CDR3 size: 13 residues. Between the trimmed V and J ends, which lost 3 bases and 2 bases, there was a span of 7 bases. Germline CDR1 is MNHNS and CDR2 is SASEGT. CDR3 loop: CASSDLTNTEAFF. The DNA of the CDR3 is TGTGCCAGCAGTGATTTGACCAACACTGAAGCTTTCTTT.

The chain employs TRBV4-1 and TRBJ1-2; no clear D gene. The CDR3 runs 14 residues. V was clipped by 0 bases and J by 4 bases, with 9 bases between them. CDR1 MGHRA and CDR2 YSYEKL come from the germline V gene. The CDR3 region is CASSQDGLIYGYTF. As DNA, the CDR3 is TGCGCCAGCAGCCAAGATGGGCTGATCTATGGCTACACCTTC.

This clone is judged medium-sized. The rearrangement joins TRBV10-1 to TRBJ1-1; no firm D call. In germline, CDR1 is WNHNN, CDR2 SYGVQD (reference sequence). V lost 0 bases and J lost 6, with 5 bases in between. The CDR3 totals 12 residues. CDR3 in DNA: TGCGCCAGCAGTGAGTCTGGGCCTGAAGCTTTCTTT. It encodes CASSESGPEAFF.

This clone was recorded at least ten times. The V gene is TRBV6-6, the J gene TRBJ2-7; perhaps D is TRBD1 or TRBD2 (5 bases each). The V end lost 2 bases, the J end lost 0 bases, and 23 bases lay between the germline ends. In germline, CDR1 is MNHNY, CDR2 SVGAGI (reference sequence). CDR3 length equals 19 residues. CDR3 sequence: CASSYPGPTTVTDSYEQYF. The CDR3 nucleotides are TGTGCCAGCAGTTACCCGGGGCCGACTACCGTGACGGACTCCTACGAGCAGTACTTC.

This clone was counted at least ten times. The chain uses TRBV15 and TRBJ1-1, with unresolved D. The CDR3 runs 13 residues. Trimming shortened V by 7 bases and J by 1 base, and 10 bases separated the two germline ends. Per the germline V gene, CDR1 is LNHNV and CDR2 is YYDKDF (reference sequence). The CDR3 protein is CATTTGPNTEAFF. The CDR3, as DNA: TGTGCCACCACCACCGGGCCGAACACTGAAGCTTTCTTT.

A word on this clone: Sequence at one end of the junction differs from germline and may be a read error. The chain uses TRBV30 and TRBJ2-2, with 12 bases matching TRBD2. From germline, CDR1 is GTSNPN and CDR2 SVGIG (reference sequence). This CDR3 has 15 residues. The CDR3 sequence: CACSLTSGRTGELFF. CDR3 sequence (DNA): TGTGCCTGTAGTTTAACTAGCGGGAGGACCGGGGAGCTTTTTTTT. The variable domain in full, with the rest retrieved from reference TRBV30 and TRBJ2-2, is SQTIHQWPATLVQPVGSPLSLECTVEGTSNPNLYWYRQAAGRGLQLLFYSVGIGQISSEVPQNLSASRPQDRQFILSSKKLLLSDSGFYLCACSLTSGRTGELFFGEGSRLTVL.